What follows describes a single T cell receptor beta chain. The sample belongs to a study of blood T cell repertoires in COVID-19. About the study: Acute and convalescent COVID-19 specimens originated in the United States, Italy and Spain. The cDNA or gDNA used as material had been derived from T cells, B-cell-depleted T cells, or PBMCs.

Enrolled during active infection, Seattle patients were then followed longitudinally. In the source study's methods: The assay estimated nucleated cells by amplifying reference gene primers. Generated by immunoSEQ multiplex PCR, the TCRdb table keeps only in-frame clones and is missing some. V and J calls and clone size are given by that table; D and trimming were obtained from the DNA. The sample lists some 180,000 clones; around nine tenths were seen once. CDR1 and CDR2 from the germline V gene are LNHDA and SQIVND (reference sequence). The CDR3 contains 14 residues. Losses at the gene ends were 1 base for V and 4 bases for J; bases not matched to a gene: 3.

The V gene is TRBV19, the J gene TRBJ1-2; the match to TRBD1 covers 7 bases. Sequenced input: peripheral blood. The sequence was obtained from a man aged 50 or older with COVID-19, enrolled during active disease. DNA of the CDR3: TGTGCCAGTAGTATAGTATGGGACAGCTATGGCTACACCTTC. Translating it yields CASSIVWDSYGYTF.